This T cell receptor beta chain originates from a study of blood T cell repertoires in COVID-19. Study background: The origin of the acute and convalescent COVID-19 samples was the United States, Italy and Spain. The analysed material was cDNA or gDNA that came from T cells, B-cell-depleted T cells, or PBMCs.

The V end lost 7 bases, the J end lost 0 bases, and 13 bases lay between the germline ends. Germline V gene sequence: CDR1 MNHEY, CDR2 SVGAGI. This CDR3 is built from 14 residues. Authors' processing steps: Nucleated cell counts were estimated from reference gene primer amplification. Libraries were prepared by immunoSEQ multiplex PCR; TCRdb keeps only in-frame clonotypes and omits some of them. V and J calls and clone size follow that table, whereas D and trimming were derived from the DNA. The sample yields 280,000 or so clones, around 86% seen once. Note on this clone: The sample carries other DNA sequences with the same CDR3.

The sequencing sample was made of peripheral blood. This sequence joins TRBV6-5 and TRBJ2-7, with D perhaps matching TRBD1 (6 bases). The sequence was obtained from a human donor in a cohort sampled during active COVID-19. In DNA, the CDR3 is TGTGCCAGCACCCTGACAGGTAGCTCCTACGAGCAGTACTTC. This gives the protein CASTLTGSSYEQYF.